These 7 T cell receptor beta chains were sequenced from one sample in a study of blood T cell repertoires in COVID-19. Some clones are missing from TCRdb's copy, which holds only in-frame ones; the method was immunoSEQ multiplex PCR. The sample has around 80,000 clones; about 68% are singletons. The sequenced material came from peripheral blood. Receptors were obtained from a man in his fifties with active or convalescent COVID-19.

J is TRBJ2-2 and V is TRBV7-3, with no clear D. The V gene lost 2 bases and the J gene lost 4 bases, with 8 bases spanning the gap. The CDR3 spans 14 residues. The germline CDR1 and CDR2 sequences are SGHTA and FQGTGA. This chain's CDR3 is CASSLGPSTGELFF. The CDR3 DNA reads as TGTGCCAGCAGCTTAGGGCCGTCCACCGGGGAGCTGTTTTTT. The full variable domain, in which reference TRBV7-3 and TRBJ2-2 provide the parts outside the CDR3, is GAGVSQTPSNKVTEKGKYVELRCDPISGHTALYWYRQSLGQGPEFLIYFQGTGAADDSGLPNDRFFAVRPEGSVSTLKIQRTERGDSAVYLCASSLGPSTGELFFGEGSRLTVL.

This clone was seen only a few times. The chain carries TRBV7-2 and TRBJ1-5; D is possibly TRBD1 (6 bases). Trimming removed 5 bases at V and 0 bases at J, with 11 bases between. The CDR3 contains 15 residues. The germline V gene has CDR1 SGHTA and CDR2 FQGNSA. The CDR3 DNA sequence: TGTGCCAGCAGCCCGTGGACAGCTAGCAATCAGCCCCAGCATTTT. It yields the protein CASSPWTASNQPQHF.

The chain joins TRBV7-6 to TRBJ2-1; maybe TRBD2 (5 bases). Germline V gives CDR1 SGHVS, CDR2 FNYEAQ. The CDR3 loop spans 14 amino acids. The V end lost 1 base, the J end lost 9 bases, and 13 bases lay between the germline ends. The CDR3 here is CASSLGVYEGEQFF. In DNA form, the CDR3 reads TGTGCCAGCAGCTTAGGCGTCTATGAGGGTGAGCAGTTCTTC.

The V and J genes are TRBV3-1 (or the pseudogene TRBV3-2) and TRBJ1-4, with TRBD1 identical over 10 bases. This CDR3 has 19 residues. The germline gives CDR1 LGHDT, CDR2 YNNKEL (reference sequence). V was pared by 5 bases and J by 4 bases, with 16 bases of the junction left unmatched. The CDR3 region is CASSERSGQGTGSNEKLFF. CDR3 coding DNA: TGTGCCAGCAGCGAACGATCGGGACAGGGGACAGGGAGTAATGAAAAACTGTTTTTT.

The chain uses TRBV4-3 and TRBJ2-1, with 7 nucleotides matching TRBD2. The germline CDR1 and CDR2 sequences are LGHNA and YSLEER. CDR3 length: 15 residues. J gave up 6 bases and V 3 bases, and 8 bases lay outside the gene matches. CDR3 nucleotide sequence: TGCGCCAGCAGCCACGCGGGGACTAACGGCAATGAGCAGTTCTTC. This codes for CASSHAGTNGNEQFF.

The genes are TRBV19 and TRBJ1-1, with a tentative D call TRBD1 (6 bases). Germline CDR1 LNHDA, CDR2 SQIVND (reference sequence). The CDR3 is 14 residues long. Trimming stripped 9 bases from V and 5 bases from J, with 19 bases between. The CDR3 DNA is TGTGCCAGCACCCCCGGGACAAGGAATACTGAAGCTTTCTTT. Amino acids: CASTPGTRNTEAFF.

This chain links TRBV6-4 with TRBJ1-1; D uncertain. The V gene's germline CDR1 is MRHNA and CDR2 SNTAGT. The CDR3 has 13 residues. V was shortened by 10 bases and J by 6 bases, with 18 bases between the two germline ends. The CDR3 DNA follows: TGTGCCATCCCCACCCCTCGGGGTCCTGAAGCTTTCTTT. This encodes CAIPTPRGPEAFF.